A selection of T cell receptor beta chains follows, all from one sample in a study of beta chain features in type 1 diabetes. Produced via immunoSEQ multiplex PCR; TCRdb's table is partial and in-frame only. The data hold roughly 160,000 clones, with 6.5% to 9.5% observed a single time. The material sequenced was central memory CD4+ T cells from blood. These receptors were taken from a woman aged 40 to 49 with type 1 diabetes. The CDR3 runs from the conserved cysteine through the conserved F or W. Each record gives: V gene, clone size, J gene, D gene, CDR3 protein, CDR3 DNA. D genes are given only for firm matches. Clone size is stated in some rows and not others, as once, few, many or a class when expanded.

TRBV5-1	.	TRBJ2-2	TRBD1	CASSLPTGTGDPGELFF	TGCGCCAGCAGCCTACCCACCGGGACAGGCGACCCCGGGGAGCTGTTTTTT
TRBV7-6	few	TRBJ2-1	TRBD2	CASTVGSSGGYNEQFF	TGTGCCAGCACCGTTGGGTCTAGCGGGGGATACAATGAGCAGTTCTTC
TRBV7-2	.	TRBJ2-3	.	CASSLGQDARGTQYF	TGTGCCAGCAGCTTAGGACAGGACGCTCGGGGTACGCAGTATTTT
TRBV5-1	few	TRBJ2-5	TRBD2	CASSLGPTSGRGETQYF	TGCGCCAGCAGCTTGGGACCTACTAGCGGGAGGGGAGAGACCCAGTACTTC
TRBV28	.	TRBJ2-7	.	CASSLGDTHYEQYF	TGTGCCAGCAGCCTCGGGGACACACACTACGAGCAGTACTTC
TRBV5-4	.	TRBJ1-3	TRBD1	CASSSTGRNTIYF	TGTGCCAGCAGCTCGACAGGGAGAAACACCATATATTTT
TRBV7-2	few	TRBJ1-2	TRBD1	CASSVDRVGYTF	TGTGCCAGCAGCGTAGACAGGGTCGGCTACACCTTC
TRBV7-3	.	TRBJ1-1	.	CASSRGGYGSEAFF	TGTGCCAGCAGCCGGGGGGGGTACGGGTCAGAAGCTTTCTTT
TRBV10-3	.	TRBJ2-7	.	CATGPPQGHEQYF	TGTGCCACAGGCCCTCCCCAGGGTCACGAGCAGTACTTC
TRBV6-4	few	TRBJ2-3	TRBD2	CASSPQLAGDTDTQYF	TGTGCCAGCAGTCCTCAACTAGCGGGGGACACAGATACGCAGTATTTT
TRBV7-9	.	TRBJ2-5	.	CASSLLGAETQYF	TGTGCCAGCAGCTTACTTGGGGCCGAGACCCAGTACTTC
TRBV10-2	few	TRBJ2-1	TRBD2	CASSGGNYNEQFF	TGCGCCAGCAGCGGGGGGAACTACAATGAGCAGTTCTTC
TRBV15	.	TRBJ2-7	TRBD1	CATSREGGTGGRRRYEQYF	TGTGCCACCAGCAGAGAGGGGGGGACAGGGGGCAGAAGAAGGTACGAGCAGTACTTC
TRBV7-2	few	TRBJ2-5	TRBD2	CASRGGTRAETQYF	TGTGCCAGCAGAGGCGGGACTAGAGCAGAGACCCAGTACTTC
TRBV6-6	.	TRBJ1-2	.	CASSYSVRDYGYTF	TGTGCCAGCAGTTACTCGGTGCGGGACTATGGCTACACCTTC
TRBV19	few	TRBJ1-2	TRBD1	CASSTRTGGRNGYTF	TGTGCCAGTAGTACCCGGACAGGGGGCAGGAATGGCTACACCTTC
TRBV5-1	.	TRBJ1-1	TRBD1	CASSSMADRAAEAFF	TGCGCCAGCAGCTCCATGGCGGACAGGGCGGCTGAAGCTTTCTTT
TRBV4-1	few	TRBJ2-1	TRBD2	CASSRGGGAKGNEQFF	TGCGCCAGCAGCCGGGGCGGGGGGGCGAAAGGCAATGAGCAGTTCTTC
TRBV18	.	TRBJ1-6	TRBD1	CASRDRASLGDSPLHF	TGTGCCAGCCGGGACAGGGCATCACTCGGGGATTCACCCCTCCACTTT
TRBV5-1	few	TRBJ2-7	.	CASSLPRDEQYF	TGCGCCAGCAGCTTACCCAGGGACGAGCAGTACTTC
TRBV6-6	.	TRBJ2-7	TRBD1	CATAGTGYEQYF	TGTGCCACCGCCGGGACAGGGTACGAGCAGTACTTC
TRBV6-1	.	TRBJ1-1	TRBD1	CASRGQDNTEAFF	TGTGCCAGCAGAGGACAGGACAACACTGAAGCTTTCTTT
TRBV7-2	many	TRBJ2-6	TRBD1	CASSSGQGISGANVLTF	TGTGCCAGCAGCTCCGGACAGGGGATATCCGGGGCCAACGTCCTGACTTTC
TRBV29-1	.	TRBJ2-5	.	CSTGVSQETQYF	TGCAGCACCGGGGTATCCCAAGAGACCCAGTACTTC
TRBV28	few	TRBJ1-1	TRBD1	CASSNSGGGETEAFF	TGTGCCAGCAGTAACTCAGGGGGCGGCGAAACTGAAGCTTTCTTT
TRBV2	.	TRBJ2-2	TRBD1	CASSHRQGNTGELFF	TGTGCCAGCAGTCATCGACAGGGGAACACCGGGGAGCTGTTTTTT
TRBV12-5	few	TRBJ2-1	TRBD2	CASGSGRGDNEQFF	TGTGCTAGTGGGAGCGGGAGAGGCGACAATGAGCAGTTCTTC
TRBV28	.	TRBJ2-2	.	CASSSTGELFF	TGTGCCAGCAGTTCGACCGGGGAGCTGTTTTTT
TRBV5-1	.	TRBJ2-5	TRBD2	CASSSGTSENQETQYF	TGCGCCAGCAGCTCCGGGACTAGCGAGAACCAAGAGACCCAGTACTTC
TRBV10-3	few	TRBJ2-2	.	CATGYTGELFF	TGTGCCACGGGATACACCGGGGAGCTGTTTTTT
TRBV7-2	few	TRBJ2-5	TRBD2	CASSLGLAVQETQYF	TGTGCCAGCAGCTTAGGGCTAGCGGTTCAAGAGACCCAGTACTTC
TRBV18	many	TRBJ2-5	TRBD2	CASSGLARETQYF	TGTGCCAGCTCAGGACTAGCGAGGGAGACCCAGTACTTC
TRBV7-9	.	TRBJ1-2	.	CASSQQQGRDGYTF	TGTGCCAGCAGCCAACAACAGGGCAGGGATGGCTACACCTTC
TRBV2	.	TRBJ2-4	TRBD2	CASSPGLDKNIQYF	TGTGCCAGCAGCCCAGGACTAGACAAAAACATTCAGTACTTC
TRBV6-5	few	TRBJ1-5	TRBD1	CASSQQGSNQPQHF	TGTGCCAGCAGCCAACAGGGGTCGAATCAGCCCCAGCATTTT
TRBV7-9	.	TRBJ2-5	.	CASSLQETQYF	TGTGCCAGCAGCCTGCAAGAGACCCAGTACTTC
TRBV11-2	.	TRBJ2-5	TRBD2	CASSTDAGTLGGETQYF	TGTGCCAGCAGCACGGACGCAGGGACCCTCGGGGGGGAGACCCAGTACTTC
TRBV6-4	.	TRBJ1-2	TRBD1	CASSVSAGQDYGYTF	TGTGCCAGCAGTGTCTCGGCGGGACAGGACTATGGCTACACCTTC
TRBV29-1	many	TRBJ1-4	.	CSGAQPDGEKLFF	TGCAGCGGGGCCCAGCCGGATGGTGAAAAACTGTTTTTT
TRBV29-1	.	TRBJ1-1	.	CSVEVQGRGTEAFF	TGCAGCGTTGAAGTTCAGGGGAGGGGGACTGAAGCTTTCTTT